This TCR beta chain stems from a study of response to subunit inactivated influenza vaccine (dated by TCRdb to the late 2010s). About the study as a whole: Deep quantitative T cell receptor repertoire profiling was used in the study to track responses to a trivalent subunit inactivated influenza vaccine.

The germline V and J ends show losses of 0 bases and 3 bases respectively, and no gene match explains 4 bases of the junction. The CDR3 has 15 amino acids, counting the end cysteine and phenylalanine. CDR3 DNA is the only sequence kept; it has 45 bases, read in frame from the first base. CDR1 and CDR2 (MNHEY, SVGAGI) derive from the germline V gene. This clonotype came up many times. No antigen is known for it. Base qualities are not provided; no much larger clone lies one nucleotide away. The library was made by RT-PCR. The sequencer was an Illumina HiSeq 2500. The raw public reads went through TCRdb reprocessing: fastp at Q25, MiXCR clone calling, in-frame beta chains kept. For every CDR3 protein sequence, its rows merge into one entry that carries the most common genes and DNA. Here the sample has hundreds of thousands of distinct CDR3 sequences; less than 10% occur a single time. 13% of the sample is held by the ten biggest clonotypes.

Overall results and qualifications from the work: The authors proposed that each seasonal influenza vaccination may bring in only a limited number of new T cells.

The rearranged chain carries TRBV6-5 and TRBJ2-5; TRBD2 agrees with 7 junctional bases. The source is a man between 45 and 75 years old who received an inactivated influenza vaccine. Donor details come from another sample of the same person, matched by shared clones. The sequenced sample was PBMCs from blood, obtained 23 to 25 months after vaccination. The nucleotide sequence reads as follows: TGTGCCAGCAGTTACTCGGGGGGGGGAGAAGAGACCCAGTACTTC. Translated, it gives CASSYSGGGEETQYF.